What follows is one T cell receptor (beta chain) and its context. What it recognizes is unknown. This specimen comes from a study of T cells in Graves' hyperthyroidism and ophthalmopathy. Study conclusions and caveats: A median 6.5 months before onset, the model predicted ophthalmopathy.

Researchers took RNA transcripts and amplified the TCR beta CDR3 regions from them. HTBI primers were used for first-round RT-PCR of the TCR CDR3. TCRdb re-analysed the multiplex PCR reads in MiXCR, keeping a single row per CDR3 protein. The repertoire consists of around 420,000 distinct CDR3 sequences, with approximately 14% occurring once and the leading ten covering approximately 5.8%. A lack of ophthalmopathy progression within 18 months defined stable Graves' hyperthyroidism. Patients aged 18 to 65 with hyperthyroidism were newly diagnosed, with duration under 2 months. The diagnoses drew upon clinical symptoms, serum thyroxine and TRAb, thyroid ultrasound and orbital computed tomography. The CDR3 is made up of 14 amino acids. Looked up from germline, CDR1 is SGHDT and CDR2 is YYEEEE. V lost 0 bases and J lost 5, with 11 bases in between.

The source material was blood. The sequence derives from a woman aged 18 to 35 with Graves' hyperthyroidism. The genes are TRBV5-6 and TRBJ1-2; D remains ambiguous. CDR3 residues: CASSLDRFNYGYTF. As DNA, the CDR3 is TGTGCCAGCAGCTTGGACAGATTTAATTATGGCTACACCTTC.